These 13 T cell receptor beta chains were sequenced from one sample in a study of cytomegalovirus exposure and HLA in healthy donors (dated by TCRdb to about 2017). Library method: the immunoSEQ multiplex PCR assay. For the multiplex PCR, a mixture combining 60 forward primers for TCR Vbeta segments and 13 reverse primers for TCR Jbeta segments was used. This is the immuneACCESS table as TCRdb keeps it, with only in-frame sequences that have V and J called. A part of the clones is gone; compared with another copy, unresolved V genes explain less than half, and the rest is unexplained. The sample contains about 130,000 clones, about 80% of them found a single time. The ten biggest clones cover 4% to 4.5% of the sample. Specimen: PBMCs. The receptor source for this set is a woman between 35 and 50 years old in good health and CMV-seronegative.

The genes are TRBV6-1 and TRBJ2-5; perhaps TRBD2 as D (6 bases). In germline, CDR1 is MNHNS, CDR2 SASEGT. Trimming removed 7 bases at V and 5 bases at J, with 14 bases between. This CDR3 has 13 residues. CDR3 loop: CASNRLVGETQYF. As DNA, the CDR3 is TGTGCCAGCAACAGACTAGTGGGGGAGACCCAGTACTTC.

The rearrangement links TRBV5-1 to TRBJ2-1; D is possibly TRBD2 (6 bases). Germline V lookup: CDR1 SGHRS, CDR2 YFSETQ. The CDR3 has 13 amino acids. V was pared by 4 bases and J by 7 bases, with 12 bases between. The CDR3: CASSHFGGNEQFF. DNA of the CDR3: TGCGCCAGCAGCCACTTCGGGGGAAATGAGCAGTTCTTC.

The chain has TRBV7-2 and TRBJ1-2, with TRBD1 matching over 9 bases. V lost 5 bases, J lost 3 bases, and 4 bases stayed unmatched. Germline assignment: CDR1 SGHTA and CDR2 FQGNSA. This CDR3 spans 14 amino acids. As DNA, the CDR3 is TGTGCCAGCAGCGCCAGACAGGGGGACTATGGCTACACCTTC. Translating gives CASSARQGDYGYTF.

The rearrangement joins TRBV27 to TRBJ2-1; tentatively, D is TRBD2 (6 bases). CDR1 MNHEY and CDR2 SMNVEV come from the germline V gene (reference sequence). The CDR3 runs to 16 residues. V was cut by 1 base and J by 0 bases, with 10 bases left in between. The chain's CDR3 is CASSLYRGSSYNEQFF. DNA for the CDR3: TGTGCCAGCAGTTTATATCGGGGGAGCTCCTACAATGAGCAGTTCTTC.

The chain employs TRBV11-3 and TRBJ2-3, with TRBD2 identical over 9 bases. Germline assignment: CDR1 SGHNT and CDR2 YENEEA. The length of the CDR3 is 15 residues. Trimming took 1 base from V and 4 from J; bases not matched to a gene: 3. CDR3 loop: CASSLGAGGADTQYF. CDR3 bases: TGTGCCAGCAGCTTAGGAGCGGGGGGTGCAGATACGCAGTATTTT.

This sequence joins TRBV27 and TRBJ2-3, with D tentatively TRBD2 (6 bases). Germline-derived CDR1 and CDR2 are MNHEY and SMNVEV (reference sequence). Deletions cut 6 bases from V and 6 bases from J, with 16 bases between. There are 14 residues in the CDR3. CDR3 nucleotide sequence: TGTGCCAGCAGGAGGCGGGGCACATCGGATACGCAGTATTTT. Protein product: CASRRRGTSDTQYF.

This sequence joins TRBV4-1 and TRBJ2-5; a weak D match, TRBD2 (6 bases). Germline loops: CDR1 MGHRA, CDR2 YSYEKL. V was pared by 0 bases and J by 7 bases, with 21 bases between. The length of the CDR3 is 17 residues. CDR3 in DNA: TGCGCCAGCAGCCAAGATCACCCGGGACTCCGCTCCGGGACCCAGTACTTC. Translated: CASSQDHPGLRSGTQYF.

The chain is built from TRBV19 and TRBJ2-5, with 7 bases lining up with TRBD1. CDR1 and CDR2 from the germline V gene are LNHDA and SQIVND (reference sequence). J lost 4 bases, V lost 5 bases, and 7 bases had no gene match. This CDR3 contains 14 residues. CDR3 sequence (DNA): TGTGCCAGTAGTCCGAGGGGGCAGGGAGAGACCCAGTACTTC. Translated, it gives CASSPRGQGETQYF.

This clone has only a few counts. The chain couples TRBV27 to TRBJ2-7; the match to TRBD1 covers 9 bases. Germline lookup yields CDR1 MNHEY and CDR2 SMNVEV (reference sequence). CDR3 length: 13 amino acids. The trim removed 6 bases at V and 5 bases at J, leaving 5 bases unmatched. CDR3 sequence (DNA): TGTGCCAGCAGCCGGGACAGGGTCCACGAGCAGTACTTC. Translated: CASSRDRVHEQYF.

The V and J genes are TRBV4-1 and TRBJ1-4; 7 nucleotides line up with TRBD1. The CDR3 extends over 15 amino acids. V lost 2 bases to trimming and J lost 6 bases; unmatched junction nucleotides: 6. The germline V gene encodes CDR1 MGHRA and CDR2 YSYEKL. Written as DNA, the CDR3 is TGCGCCAGCAGCCAACCCGACAGGGATGATGAAAAACTGTTTTTT. Translation: CASSQPDRDDEKLFF.

The chain has TRBV7-9 and TRBJ1-2, with unresolved D. The V gene lost 0 bases and the J gene lost 2 bases, with 7 bases spanning the gap. From germline, CDR1 is SEHNR and CDR2 FQNEAQ (reference sequence). The CDR3 has 14 amino acids. The DNA for the CDR3 is TGTGCCAGCAGCTTAGCGGCTCAGAACTATGGCTACACCTTC. This translates into CASSLAAQNYGYTF. Supplemented by reference TRBV7-9 and TRBJ1-2, the full variable domain reads DTGVSQNPRHKITKRGQNVTFRCDPISEHNRLYWYRQTLGQGPEFLTYFQNEAQLEKSRLLSDRFSAERPKGSFSTLEIQRTEQGDSAMYLCASSLAAQNYGYTFGSGTRLTVV.

This clone was seen ten or more times. The rearrangement joins TRBV5-1 to TRBJ2-3, with D unresolved. Trimming pared 4 bases from V and 6 bases from J, leaving 9 bases between. Germline CDR1 and CDR2: SGHRS and YFSETQ. The CDR3 consists of 12 residues. This CDR3 reads CASSHPRDTQYF. In DNA, the CDR3 is TGCGCCAGCAGCCACCCCAGGGATACGCAGTATTTT.

CDR3: CASRPTDRPPYEQYF. In nucleotides, the CDR3 is TGTGCCAGCAGACCCACTGACAGGCCCCCTTACGAGCAGTACTTC. This chain links TRBV6-5 with TRBJ2-7; D perhaps matches TRBD1 (6 bases). The CDR3 covers 15 residues. V lost 6 bases to trimming and J lost 4 bases, with 19 bases between them. Germline V gene data show CDR1 as MNHEY and CDR2 as SVGAGI.